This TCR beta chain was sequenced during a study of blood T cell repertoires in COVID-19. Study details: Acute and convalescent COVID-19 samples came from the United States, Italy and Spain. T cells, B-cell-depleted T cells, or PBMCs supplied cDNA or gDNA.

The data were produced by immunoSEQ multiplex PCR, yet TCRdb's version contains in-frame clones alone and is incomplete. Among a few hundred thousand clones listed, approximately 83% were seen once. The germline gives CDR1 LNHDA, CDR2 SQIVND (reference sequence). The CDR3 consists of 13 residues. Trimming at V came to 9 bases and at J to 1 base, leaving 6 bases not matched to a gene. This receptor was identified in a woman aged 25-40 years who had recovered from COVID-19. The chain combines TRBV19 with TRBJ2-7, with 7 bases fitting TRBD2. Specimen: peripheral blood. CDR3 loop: CASRDYSSYEQYF. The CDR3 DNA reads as TGTGCCAGCCGGGACTATTCGTCCTACGAGCAGTACTTC.